These T cell receptor beta chains were read from a single sample in a study of T-cell reconstitution after alpha-beta-depleted transplantation in children. TCRdb re-called the PCR reads with MiXCR, one entry per CDR3 protein. The table shows some 300,000 distinct CDR3 sequences, with almost 8% occurring only once. The sequenced sample was peripheral blood, obtained 360 days after TCRalphabeta/CD19-depleted stem cell transplant. The receptors shown here come from a female patient younger than 10 who had a stem cell transplant for Fanconi anemia, so the T cells may come from the graft donor. The CDR3 runs from the conserved cysteine through the conserved F or W. A D gene is named only where the DNA matches it firmly. Expanded clones are given a class, and other clones once, few, many or no size at all.

CDR3 protein | CDR3 DNA | V gene | clone size | J gene | D gene
CATSDLPGQGGEKLFF | TGTGCCACCAGTGATTTGCCAGGACAGGGTGGAGAAAAACTGTTTTTT | TRBV24-1 | few | TRBJ1-4 | TRBD1
CASSRELRLAGDGQFF | TGCGCCAGCAGCAGAGAATTAAGACTAGCGGGAGATGGGCAGTTCTTC | TRBV5-1 | many | TRBJ2-1 | TRBD2
CASKEDGTTGELFF | TGCGCCAGCAAGGAGGACGGAACAACCGGGGAGCTGTTTTTT | TRBV4-3 | . | TRBJ2-2 | .
CASSPGDRGETQYF | TGTGCCAGCAGCCCCGGGGACAGGGGGGAGACCCAGTACTTC | TRBV7-9 | . | TRBJ2-5 | TRBD1
CATSRGGETQYF | TGTGCCACCAGCAGGGGCGGGGAGACCCAGTACTTC | TRBV15 | many | TRBJ2-5 | .
CASSEGKGRVFTEAFF | TGTGCCAGCAGTGAAGGTAAAGGTCGGGTATTTACTGAAGCTTTCTTT | TRBV25-1 | many | TRBJ1-1 | .
CASSGRGGRTGELFF | TGTGCCAGCAGTGGGCGGGGGGGCCGCACCGGGGAGCTGTTTTTT | TRBV2 | . | TRBJ2-2 | TRBD2
CASSLDRANNEQFF | TGTGCCAGCAGCTTAGATCGGGCAAACAATGAGCAGTTCTTC | TRBV7-2 | many | TRBJ2-1 | .
CSVPKGSGYTF | TGCAGCGTTCCCAAGGGTAGTGGCTACACCTTC | TRBV29-1 | few | TRBJ1-2 | .
CASSHPGTGDSPLHF | TGTGCCAGCAGTCACCCCGGGACAGGGGATTCACCCCTCCACTTT | TRBV6-5 | few | TRBJ1-6 | TRBD1
CSASKGAGGTEAFF | TGCAGTGCTAGCAAGGGGGCTGGCGGCACTGAAGCTTTCTTT | TRBV20-1 | . | TRBJ1-1 | TRBD1
CASSLGLAGMAYEQYF | TGCGCCAGCAGCTTGGGACTAGCGGGGATGGCCTACGAGCAGTACTTC | TRBV5-1 | few | TRBJ2-7 | TRBD2
CSATPLAGGRETQYF | TGCAGTGCTACACCTTTGGCGGGGGGGCGGGAGACCCAGTACTTC | TRBV20-1 | . | TRBJ2-5 | TRBD2
CASITGGETQYF | TGTGCCAGCATTACAGGGGGAGAGACCCAGTACTTC | TRBV2 | . | TRBJ2-5 | TRBD1
CASRHRGQTEAFF | TGTGCCAGTAGACACAGGGGGCAGACTGAAGCTTTCTTT | TRBV19 | many | TRBJ1-1 | TRBD1